Following are 25 T cell receptor beta chains from one sample sequenced in a study of blood T cells in healthy people across ages. Primed by a sample-barcoded 5' primer and a J-beta primer mix, a second PCR proceeded for about 6 to 11 cycles. TCRdb itself ran the 5' RACE reads through MiXCR, one entry per CDR3 protein. Among about 640,000 distinct CDR3 sequences, 45% to 65% were seen once, and the ten largest hold over 35%. The specimen sequenced was blood. These receptors were collected from a man aged 55 to 70 in good health.

This chain connects TRBV5-1 to TRBJ2-5; 12 nucleotides match TRBD2. The J call may be in error: the DNA end matches TRBJ2-7 better. This CDR3 region has 16 residues. Germline CDR1 and CDR2: SGHRS and YFSETQ. In DNA form, the CDR3 reads TGCGCCAGCAGCTTGGCCCTAGCGGGGGGGTTCAACGAGCAGTACTTC. Amino acids: CASSLALAGGFNEQYF.

This clonotype showed up just once. This chain joins TRBV7-9 and TRBJ1-2, with D hard to call. This CDR3 has 16 amino acids. Trimming cost V 4 bases and J 2 bases, with 17 bases left between them. Germline loops: CDR1 SEHNR, CDR2 FQNEAQ (reference sequence). The CDR3 DNA reads as TGTGCCAGCAGCTCCGCCCCCGACGAAGGAAACTATGGCTACACCTTC. Its protein product is CASSSAPDEGNYGYTF.

The CDR3 region has the DNA TGTGCCAGCAGCAGGACTAGCGGTACTAGCTCCTACAATGAGCAGTTCTTC. It specifies CASSRTSGTSSYNEQFF. This chain uses TRBV12-3 or TRBV12-4 with TRBJ2-1; TRBD2 aligns across 10 bases. The CDR3 extends over 17 amino acids. Trimming took 6 bases from V and 0 from J; bases not matched to a gene: 8.

The chain is built from TRBV5-1 and TRBJ2-1; 9 bases are a match to TRBD1. The end of the DNA is better explained by TRBJ2-7, so the J call may be wrong. This CDR3 is built from 15 residues. Per germline, CDR1 SGHRS and CDR2 YFSETQ. CDR3 DNA: TGCGCCAGCAGCTCAACCGACAGGGGGGACAATGAGCAGTACTTC. Protein product: CASSSTDRGDNEQYF.

The chain has TRBV27 and TRBJ1-6; 8 nucleotides line up with TRBD1. CDR1 MNHEY and CDR2 SMNVEV come from the germline V gene (reference sequence). The V segment lost 3 bases and the J segment 0 bases; nucleotides outside the gene matches: 7. CDR3 length: 18 residues. CDR3 in amino acids: CASSFRTGTSSYNSPLHF. CDR3 DNA sequence: TGTGCCAGCAGTTTCCGGACAGGGACGAGCTCCTATAATTCACCCCTCCACTTT.

The chain carries TRBV9 and TRBJ1-6; possibly TRBD1 for D (5 bases). CDR1 SGDLS and CDR2 YYNGEE come from the germline V gene. V was clipped by 3 bases and J by 7 bases, with 8 bases between them. CDR3 length: 13 amino acids. CDR3 nucleotide sequence: TGTGCCAGCAGCGCATACAGGAATTCACCCCTCCACTTT. This codes for CASSAYRNSPLHF.

The rearrangement links TRBV4-1 to TRBJ1-2, with TRBD1 as a possible D gene (6 bases). Germline V lookup: CDR1 MGHRA, CDR2 YSYEKL. The CDR3 runs to 14 residues. Trimming took 1 base from V and 8 from J, leaving 14 bases between them. The CDR3 spells CASSQGTVSLGYTF. The CDR3 nucleotides are TGCGCCAGCAGCCAAGGGACAGTCTCGCTCGGCTACACCTTC.

V gene TRBV3-1 combines with J gene TRBJ1-1; D uncertain. In germline, CDR1 is LGHDT, CDR2 YNNKEL (reference sequence). The germline V and J ends were trimmed by 6 bases and 3 bases, with 14 bases remaining between them. The CDR3 has 14 residues. As DNA, the CDR3 is TGTGCCAGCAGTCGATTCAGTGGAGACACTGAAGCTTTCTTT. Protein product: CASSRFSGDTEAFF.

This chain joins TRBV27 and TRBJ2-7, with a possible D match to TRBD2 (7 bases). Deletions cut 4 bases from V and 2 bases from J, with 18 bases between. The CDR3 loop spans 16 amino acids. Germline V gives CDR1 MNHEY, CDR2 SMNVEV (reference sequence). Written as DNA, the CDR3 is TGTGCCAGCAGTTCGCGGGGGACACCCTCCCCCTACGAGCAGTACTTC. This gives the protein CASSSRGTPSPYEQYF.

This clonotype was seen more than once but under ten times. Just one base apart from a much larger clone, this may be a read error. This chain connects TRBV10-2 to TRBJ2-7; D remains unclear. The germline V gene has CDR1 WSHSY and CDR2 SAAADI. Between the trimmed V and J ends, which lost 2 bases and 7 bases, there was a span of 15 bases. This CDR3 region has 14 residues. The CDR3 region is CASSELTHYNEQYF. The CDR3 bases are TGCGCCAGCAGTGAGCTTACACACTACAATGAGCAGTACTTC.

The V gene is TRBV21-1, the J gene TRBJ1-2. TRBV21-1 is annotated as a pseudogene. This CDR3 region has 12 residues. CDR3 sequence: CASSKVGSGYTF. CDR3 in DNA: TGTGCCAGCAGCAAAGTTGGATCGGGCTACACCTTC.

This clonotype was counted between two and nine times. The chain uses TRBV20-1 and TRBJ1-2; D remains unclear. Trimming removed 2 bases at V and 0 bases at J, with 7 bases between. The CDR3 sequence is 13 residues long. Germline V gene sequence: CDR1 DFQATT, CDR2 SNEGSKA (reference sequence). The CDR3 is CSARLGANYGYTF. The CDR3, as DNA: TGCAGTGCTAGATTGGGAGCTAACTATGGCTACACCTTC.

This clonotype was detected a few times. This sequence joins TRBV28 and TRBJ2-1; D is perhaps TRBD2 (6 bases). Germline CDR1 MDHEN, CDR2 SYDVKM. This CDR3 contains 12 residues. V was cut by 6 bases and J by 10 bases, with 13 bases left in between. The CDR3 coding sequence is TGTGCCAGCAGGGCAACTAGCTTGGAGCAGTTCTTC. Translated: CASRATSLEQFF.

The sample holds a few counts of this clonotype. This chain joins TRBV11-2 and TRBJ2-7, with D hard to call. The CDR3 is made up of 15 amino acids. V lost 0 bases and J lost 1, with 10 bases in between. Germline values: CDR1 SGHAT, CDR2 FQNNGV. This chain's CDR3 is CASSLDRLGSYEQYF. CDR3 bases: TGTGCCAGCAGCTTAGATAGGTTGGGGTCCTACGAGCAGTACTTC.

Comments on this clonotype: A read error may produce the germline difference seen at one junction end. J is TRBJ1-2 and V is TRBV3-1; D is unclear. The length of the CDR3 is 12 residues. Germline CDR1 reads LGHDT; CDR2 reads YNNKEL (reference sequence). The CDR3 region is CASSQERYGHTF. The CDR3, as DNA: TGTGCCAGCAGCCAAGAACGGTATGGCCACACCTTC.

As concerns this clonotype: One end of the junction fails to match germline, which may point to a read error. CDR3 residues: CSAQAGPQETQYF. DNA of the CDR3: TGCAGTGCGCAGGCAGGGCCTCAAGAGACTCAGTACTTC. The chain uses TRBV20-1 and TRBJ2-5, with D possibly being TRBD1 (5 bases). The CDR3 runs to 13 residues. Germline V gene data show CDR1 as DFQATT and CDR2 as SNEGSKA (reference sequence).

This clonotype was detected a few times. This chain links TRBV18 with TRBJ1-2; TRBD1 matches at 7 bases. Germline trimming cut 6 bases from V and 8 bases from J; bases unmatched to any gene: 9. The CDR3 length is 13 residues. Germline values: CDR1 KGHSH, CDR2 LQKENI. The DNA for the CDR3 is TGTGCCAGCTCGGGAGCGACAGGGCTAGGCTACACCTTC. Translation gives CASSGATGLGYTF.

The CDR3 nucleotides read TGTGCCAGCAGCCAAGGAGTCGGCGGGACGGACTACAATGAGCAGTTCTTC. Its translation: CASSQGVGGTDYNEQFF. The J gene is TRBJ2-1, the V gene TRBV4-2, with D perhaps matching TRBD2 (6 bases). The CDR3 totals 17 residues. V was pared by 1 base and J by 3 bases, with 16 bases between. In germline, CDR1 is LGHNA, CDR2 YNFKEQ.

This rearrangement joins TRBV4-2 to TRBJ2-3; 12 bases map to TRBD2. CDR3 size: 18 residues. Looked up from germline, CDR1 is LGHNA and CDR2 is YNFKEQ. V shed 1 base and J 3 bases; nucleotides not matched to a gene: 8. The CDR3 spells CASSQGLLAGGTTDTQYF. CDR3 nucleotides: TGTGCCAGCAGCCAAGGTTTACTAGCGGGGGGTACTACAGATACGCAGTATTTT.

V usage is TRBV12-3 or TRBV12-4 and J usage is TRBJ2-2; 14 bases map to TRBD2. V shed 6 bases, J shed 6 bases, and the junction held 3 bases outside the gene matches. This CDR3 has 15 residues. The CDR3 DNA reads as TGTGCCAGCAGGGGACTAGCGGGGGTGGCCGGGGAGCTGTTTTTT. Its protein product is CASRGLAGVAGELFF.

The chain has TRBV3-1 and TRBJ2-7; D is unresolved. The J call may be in error: the DNA end matches TRBJ2-5 better. The germline CDR1 and CDR2 sequences are LGHDT and YNNKEL (reference sequence). The CDR3 has 15 amino acids. CDR3 in DNA: TGTGCCAGCAGCCAAGCCGACGTCGGCGTGGAGACCCAGTACTTC. Its translation: CASSQADVGVETQYF.

This clonotype was detected a few times. The gene calls are TRBV10-3 and TRBJ2-7, with 7 bases fitting TRBD1. With V trimmed by 10 bases and J by 1 base, 4 bases remained unmatched. This CDR3 region has 12 residues. Germline values: CDR1 ENHRY, CDR2 SYGVKD. The CDR3 loop is CATRQGSYEQYF. The CDR3 DNA sequence: TGTGCCACCCGACAGGGATCCTACGAGCAGTACTTC.

The V gene is TRBV4-1, the J gene TRBJ2-7, with 7 bases lining up with TRBD2. The J call is uncertain, as TRBJ2-4 better fits the DNA end. The V gene's germline CDR1 is MGHRA and CDR2 YSYEKL. This CDR3 has 15 residues. The CDR3 coding sequence is TGCGCCAGCAGCCAAGGGCCAGCGGGGAAAAACATTCAGTACTTC. Translation: CASSQGPAGKNIQYF.

This CDR3 is CSARTPPGPNSYNSPLHF. Written as DNA, the CDR3 is TGCAGTGCGCGAACTCCACCGGGCCCTAACTCCTATAATTCACCCCTCCACTTT. V usage is TRBV20-1 and J usage is TRBJ1-6; D is uncertain. Looked up from germline, CDR1 is DFQATT and CDR2 is SNEGSKA (reference sequence). V was clipped by 6 bases and J by 0 bases, with 21 bases between them. There are 18 residues in the CDR3.

The chain links TRBV28 to TRBJ2-2; D gene unclear. The CDR3 has 13 amino acids. V lost 5 bases and J 5 bases, leaving 9 bases between the germline ends. The germline CDR1 and CDR2 sequences are MDHEN and SYDVKM. The CDR3 sequence is CASSTYLTGELFF. The DNA of the CDR3 is TGTGCCAGCAGTACCTACTTGACCGGGGAGCTGTTTTTT.